These 24 T cell receptor beta chains came from one sample sequenced in a study of post-analysis software for immune sequencing data. Study results and caveats: A few TRBV segments appeared more often in patients than in controls, and TRBV5-6, TRBV5-1 and TRBV20-1 were among these.

Unique molecular identifiers were built into the TCR beta cDNA libraries. TCRdb passed the PCR reads through MiXCR, listing each CDR3 protein once. The table lists about 540,000 distinct CDR3 sequences, 30% to 40% of them singletons, with roughly 6% in the top ten. Their antigens are not known. The specimen was blood. The receptors shown here come from a girl aged 2-17 years with multiple sclerosis.

The rearrangement links TRBV5-1 to TRBJ2-5; D gene ambiguous. CDR3 length equals 12 residues. Looked up from germline, CDR1 is SGHRS and CDR2 is YFSETQ. The germline V and J ends were trimmed by 0 bases and 11 bases, with 11 bases remaining between them. The CDR3 region is CASSLVWVPQYF. The CDR3, as DNA: TGCGCCAGCAGCTTGGTTTGGGTCCCTCAGTACTTC.

This chain joins TRBV7-2 and TRBJ2-7; 10 nucleotides match TRBD2. There are 16 residues in the CDR3. The V and J ends lost 7 bases and 2 bases, in that order; junction bases with no gene match: 11. Germline assignment: CDR1 SGHTA and CDR2 FQGNSA. The chain's CDR3 is CASTPPGLAGAYEQYF. In DNA form, the CDR3 reads TGTGCCAGCACCCCACCGGGGCTAGCGGGAGCCTACGAGCAGTACTTC.

The V and J genes are TRBV5-4 and TRBJ1-1, with D perhaps matching TRBD1 (5 bases). CDR1 and CDR2 from the germline V gene are SGHNT and YYREEE (reference sequence). CDR3 size: 12 residues. The CDR3 coding sequence is TGTTCCTACCAGGGTCTGAACACTGAAGCTTTCTTT. Protein product: CSYQGLNTEAFF.

The rearrangement links TRBV29-1 to TRBJ2-3; TRBD1 or TRBD2 may be the D gene (6 bases each). The germline V gene has CDR1 SQVTM and CDR2 ANQGSEA. Trimming stripped 7 bases from V and 3 bases from J, with 20 bases between. CDR3 length: 15 residues. The CDR3 loop reads CSASPGAPGTDTQYF. The CDR3 DNA reads TGCAGCGCATCACCGGGGGCCCCAGGGACAGATACGCAGTATTTT.

Ten or more counts support this clonotype. The chain carries TRBV12-3 or TRBV12-4 and TRBJ2-1; D not resolved. This CDR3 has 14 residues. Trimming pared 6 bases from V and 0 bases from J, leaving 9 bases between. CDR3 sequence: CASRIQSSYNEQFF. CDR3 coding DNA: TGTGCCAGCAGAATACAGAGCTCCTACAATGAGCAGTTCTTC.

There are a few counts of this clonotype. The chain joins TRBV4-2 to TRBJ2-7; D remains ambiguous. V was cut by 2 bases and J by 0 bases, with 14 bases left in between. CDR1 and CDR2 (germline): LGHNA, YNFKEQ. CDR3 length: 16 amino acids. The CDR3 reads CASSQTSDQSSYEQYF. The DNA for the CDR3 is TGTGCCAGCAGCCAAACGTCCGACCAGAGCTCCTACGAGCAGTACTTC.

The V and J genes are TRBV12-3 or TRBV12-4 and TRBJ1-2, with 8 bases identical to TRBD1. This CDR3 is built from 14 residues. J gave up 5 bases and V 3 bases, and 5 bases lay outside the gene matches. The CDR3 bases are TGTGCCAGCAGTTTCACAGGGGGAGGATATGGCTACACCTTC. Residues: CASSFTGGGYGYTF.

V and J are TRBV11-2 and TRBJ2-3, with 8 nucleotides matching TRBD1. The CDR3 spans 17 residues. Germline CDR1 and CDR2: SGHAT and FQNNGV. Trimming removed 3 bases from V and 1 base from J; junction bases left unmatched: 9. DNA of the CDR3: TGTGCCAGCAGCTTGGGAACAGGGGGAAATGGCACAGATACGCAGTATTTT. It is translated as CASSLGTGGNGTDTQYF.

The sample holds one count of this clonotype. This chain links TRBV18 with TRBJ1-1; D uncertain. CDR1 KGHSH and CDR2 LQKENI come from the germline V gene. The CDR3 spans 15 residues. The V end was cut by 2 bases, the J end by 3 bases, with 13 bases between. The CDR3 sequence: CASSPNQAPDTEAFF. In DNA form, the CDR3 reads TGTGCCAGCTCACCAAATCAGGCCCCGGACACTGAAGCTTTCTTT.

The table lists this clonotype with a few counts. The rearrangement joins TRBV6-1 to TRBJ2-7; D is unresolved. V lost 5 bases and J lost 6, with 20 bases in between. This CDR3 has 15 amino acids. Germline V gives CDR1 MNHNS, CDR2 SASEGT. The CDR3 loop is CASSTFDIPVGEQYF. CDR3 nucleotides: TGTGCCAGCAGTACCTTTGACATACCGGTAGGCGAGCAGTACTTC.

In this sample, this clonotype turned up many times. The chain carries TRBV15 and TRBJ1-2; no clear D. CDR3 length: 13 amino acids. Germline V gene data show CDR1 as LNHNV and CDR2 as YYDKDF (reference sequence). Trimming stripped 0 bases from V and 4 bases from J, with 6 bases between. This CDR3 reads CATSRDHLYGYTF. CDR3 nucleotides: TGTGCCACCAGCAGAGATCACCTCTATGGCTACACCTTC.

V and J are TRBV7-2 and TRBJ2-3, with unresolved D. Trimming took 5 bases from V and 7 from J, leaving 13 bases between them. The CDR3 sequence is 13 residues long. Germline CDR1 reads SGHTA; CDR2 reads FQGNSA. Written as DNA, the CDR3 is TGTGCCAGCAGCCGCCGAGGACGCTATACGCAGTATTTT. Its translation is CASSRRGRYTQYF.

The rearrangement uses TRBV6-2 or TRBV6-3 and TRBJ1-2, with D possibly TRBD1 on 5 matching bases. The CDR3 has 14 residues. Germline loops: CDR1 MNHEY, CDR2 SVGEGT. V gave up 6 bases and J gave up 2 bases, with 13 bases separating them. DNA for the CDR3: TGTGCCAGCAGGAACGGGGACGGGAACTATGGCTACACCTTC. Translating gives CASRNGDGNYGYTF.

This clonotype was seen a handful of times. The chain combines TRBV28 with TRBJ2-1; D not certain. This CDR3 contains 10 residues. Trimming removed 6 bases from V and 10 bases from J, with 7 bases in between. Per the germline V gene, CDR1 is MDHEN and CDR2 is SYDVKM. This CDR3 reads CASSLEEQFF. The CDR3 nucleotides read TGTGCCAGCAGCCTGGAAGAGCAGTTCTTC.

The chain joins TRBV12-3 or TRBV12-4 to TRBJ2-3; TRBD2 agrees at 12 bases. The length of the CDR3 is 15 residues. With 4 bases clipped from V and 5 bases from J, the junction kept 4 bases outside the gene matches. The CDR3 region has the DNA TGTGCCAGCAGTTGGAGGACTAGCGGGGAAGATACGCAGTATTTT. It encodes CASSWRTSGEDTQYF.

This clonotype was seen more than once but under ten times. CDR3 loop: CSVEIPGRFYEQYF. DNA of the CDR3: TGCAGCGTTGAAATTCCGGGACGGTTCTACGAGCAGTACTTC. The chain joins TRBV29-1 to TRBJ2-7; D tentatively fits TRBD1 or TRBD2 (5 bases each). V lost 2 bases and J 3 bases, leaving 14 bases between the germline ends. Germline V gene sequence: CDR1 SQVTM, CDR2 ANQGSEA. The CDR3 loop spans 14 amino acids.

In this sample, this clonotype turned up many times. The CDR3 DNA is TGTGCCATCAGTGAGGATCAGGGCTACGAGCAGTACTTC. Protein sequence: CAISEDQGYEQYF. The chain combines TRBV10-3 with TRBJ2-7, with D tentatively TRBD1 (5 bases). The CDR3 loop spans 13 amino acids. V was shortened by 2 bases and J by 3 bases, with 8 bases between the two germline ends. Germline-derived CDR1 and CDR2 are ENHRY and SYGVKD.

The chain has TRBV6-2 or TRBV6-3 and TRBJ2-7, with unresolved D. Trimming removed 6 bases at V and 5 bases at J, with 8 bases between. The CDR3 covers 11 residues. Germline CDR1 MNHEY, CDR2 SVGEGT. The CDR3 spells CASRYTHEQYF. CDR3 DNA sequence: TGTGCCAGCAGGTATACCCACGAGCAGTACTTC.

This chain uses TRBV6-6 with TRBJ1-1; possibly TRBD1 for D (6 bases). Trimming shortened V by 5 bases and J by 10 bases, and 14 bases separated the two germline ends. This CDR3 region has 12 residues. In germline, CDR1 is MNHNY, CDR2 SVGAGI (reference sequence). CDR3 region: CASSLRTVGAFF. CDR3 sequence (DNA): TGTGCCAGCAGTCTCCGGACAGTTGGAGCTTTCTTT.

This clonotype was picked up a small number of times. The chain links TRBV20-1 to TRBJ2-4; D gene ambiguous. Trimming left V 3 bases short and J 1 base short, with 13 bases between. CDR1 and CDR2 from the germline V gene are DFQATT and SNEGSKA (reference sequence). The CDR3 extends over 15 amino acids. In DNA, the CDR3 is TGCAGTGCTAGGGGGTTGACAACCGCCAAAAACATTCAGTACTTC. Translating gives CSARGLTTAKNIQYF.

This clonotype was picked up a small number of times. The chain has TRBV12-3 or TRBV12-4 and TRBJ2-7; 10 nucleotides match TRBD2. After removal of 3 bases from V and 4 bases from J, the junction contained 6 bases not matched to a gene. This CDR3 contains 15 residues. The chain's CDR3 is CASSFSASGGYEQYF. In DNA form, the CDR3 reads TGTGCCAGCAGTTTTTCGGCTAGCGGGGGTTACGAGCAGTACTTC.

This clonotype was seen more than once but under ten times. The rearrangement uses TRBV20-1 and TRBJ2-6; the match to TRBD1 covers 8 bases. Germline CDR1 and CDR2: DFQATT and SNEGSKA (reference sequence). The CDR3 runs to 16 residues. The junction had 10 bases not matched to a gene; V was cut back by 5 bases and J by 4 bases. The CDR3 here is CSADGQGSLGANVLTF. CDR3 bases: TGCAGTGCTGATGGACAGGGCTCTCTGGGGGCCAACGTCCTGACTTTC.

The V and J genes are TRBV5-5 and TRBJ1-1; D possibly corresponds to TRBD1 (5 bases). The CDR3 runs 14 residues. Germline loops: CDR1 SGHKS, CDR2 YYEKEE (reference sequence). Trimming left V 4 bases short and J 0 bases short, with 10 bases between. The CDR3 nucleotides are TGTGCCAGCAGCCGGGGGGTGATGAACACTGAAGCTTTCTTT. It encodes CASSRGVMNTEAFF.

This clonotype turned up a few times. The chain recombines TRBV3-1 with TRBJ1-2; maybe TRBD1 (5 bases). This CDR3 is 15 amino acids long. Germline V CDR1 and CDR2: LGHDT, YNNKEL (reference sequence). Trimming shortened V by 0 bases and J by 5 bases, and 13 bases separated the two germline ends. The CDR3 here is CASSQDLGRGYGYTF. Written as DNA, the CDR3 is TGTGCCAGCAGCCAAGATCTCGGGCGGGGGTATGGCTACACCTTC.